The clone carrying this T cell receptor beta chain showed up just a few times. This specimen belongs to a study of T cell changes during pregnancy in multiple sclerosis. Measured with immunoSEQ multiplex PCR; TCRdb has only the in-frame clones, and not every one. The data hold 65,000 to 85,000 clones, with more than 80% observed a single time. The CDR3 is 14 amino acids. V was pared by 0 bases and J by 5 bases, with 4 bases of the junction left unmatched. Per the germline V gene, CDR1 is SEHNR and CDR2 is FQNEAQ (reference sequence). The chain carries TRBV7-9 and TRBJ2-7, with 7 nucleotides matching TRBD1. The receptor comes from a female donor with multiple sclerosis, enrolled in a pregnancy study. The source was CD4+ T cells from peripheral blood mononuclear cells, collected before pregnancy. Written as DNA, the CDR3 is TGTGCCAGCAGCTTAGCGGGGACAGCCCACGAGCAGTACTTC. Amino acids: CASSLAGTAHEQYF. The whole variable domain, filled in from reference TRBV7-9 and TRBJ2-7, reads DTGVSQNPRHKITKRGQNVTFRCDPISEHNRLYWYRQTLGQGPEFLTYFQNEAQLEKSRLLSDRFSAERPKGSFSTLEIQRTEQGDSAMYLCASSLAGTAHEQYFGPGTRLTVT.